This T cell receptor beta chain comes out of a study of T cells in localized non-small cell lung cancer. Study conclusions and caveats: Higher T cell density in the blood was associated with longer overall survival, whereas higher adjacent-lung clonality associated with shorter survival. Uninvolved adjacent lung had higher T cell clonality than tumor and all other tissues. Heterogeneity is still possible, as just one tumor region was sequenced.

This CDR3 has 14 amino acids. V lost 5 bases, J lost 7 bases, and 9 bases stayed unmatched. Germline-derived CDR1 and CDR2 are SGHAT and FQNNGV. A remark on this clone: Its antigen is as yet unknown.

Produced via immunoSEQ multiplex PCR; TCRdb's table is partial and in-frame only. The sample shows around 50,000 clones, more than 85% of them seen only once. The rearrangement uses TRBV11-2 and TRBJ2-3; TRBD1 matches 7 bases. Sequencing was performed on PBMCs, taken before any cancer treatment. This TCR came from a man aged 35-69 years with stage II lung adenocarcinoma. The CDR3 DNA reads TGTGCCAGCAGCCTAACCGGACAGGCTAATACGCAGTATTTT. It specifies CASSLTGQANTQYF.